The T cell receptor (beta chain) described here comes from a study of cytomegalovirus exposure and HLA in healthy donors. Study-wide findings and caveats: For TCR beta chains, V- and J-gene trimming was later linked to a missense DCLRE1C variant.

Primers: 60 Vbeta forward and 13 Jbeta reverse. Some clones are missing from TCRdb's copy, which holds only in-frame ones; the method was immunoSEQ multiplex PCR. The sample consists of 100,000 to 120,000 clones, about 78% of them appearing once. Worth noting for this clone: The antigen is unknown.

Per germline, CDR1 SGHRS and CDR2 YFSETQ. CDR3 length: 15 residues. Trimming took 4 bases from V and 0 from J, leaving 12 bases between them. The source is a man aged 25 to 40 in good health and CMV-seronegative. Sequenced input: PBMCs. The chain is built from TRBV5-1 and TRBJ2-3, with D possibly being TRBD2 (6 bases). The CDR3 loop reads CASSAGTQSTDTQYF. Here the CDR3 DNA reads TGCGCCAGCAGCGCCGGGACTCAAAGCACAGATACGCAGTATTTT. The full variable domain, rest sourced from reference TRBV5-1 and TRBJ2-3, is KAGVTQTPRYLIKTRGQQVTLSCSPISGHRSVSWYQQTPGQGLQFLFEYFSETQRNKGNFPGRFSGRQFSNSRSEMNVSTLELGDSALYLCASSAGTQSTDTQYFGPGTRLTVL.